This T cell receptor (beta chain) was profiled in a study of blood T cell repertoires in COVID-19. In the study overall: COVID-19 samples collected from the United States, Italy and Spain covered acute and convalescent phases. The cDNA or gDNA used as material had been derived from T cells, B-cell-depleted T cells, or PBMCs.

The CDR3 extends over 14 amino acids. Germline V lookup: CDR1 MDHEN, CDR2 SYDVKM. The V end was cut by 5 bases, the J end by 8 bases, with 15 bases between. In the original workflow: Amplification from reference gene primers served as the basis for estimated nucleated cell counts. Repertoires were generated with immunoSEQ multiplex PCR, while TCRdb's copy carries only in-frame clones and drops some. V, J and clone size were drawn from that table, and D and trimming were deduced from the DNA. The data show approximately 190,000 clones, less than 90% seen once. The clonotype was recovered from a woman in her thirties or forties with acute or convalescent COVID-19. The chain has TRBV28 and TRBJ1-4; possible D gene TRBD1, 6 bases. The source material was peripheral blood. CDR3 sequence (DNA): TGTGCCAGCAGTCATGGGACAATAGGCGAAAAACTGTTTTTT. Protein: CASSHGTIGEKLFF.